One sample yielded the 8 T cell receptor beta chains listed below, sequenced in a study of blood T cell repertoires in COVID-19. The protocol was immunoSEQ multiplex PCR, while the TCRdb copy is restricted to in-frame clones and leaves out a portion. The repertoire holds hundreds of thousands of clones, about 88% seen once, with 7% to 10% in the top ten. Sequenced input: PBMCs or T cells enriched from blood (not recorded which). These receptors all come from a woman aged 55 to 70 who had recovered from COVID-19.

The rearrangement links TRBV12-3 or TRBV12-4 to TRBJ2-1; no definite D call. The CDR3 totals 13 residues. The ends were cut back, 3 bases at V and 2 bases at J, with 5 bases in the middle. CDR3 bases: TGTGCCAGCAGTTTGGCCCCCTACAATGAGCAGTTCTTC. This translates into CASSLAPYNEQFF.

The rearrangement uses TRBV30 and TRBJ2-1, with TRBD2 matching over 14 bases. Germline loops: CDR1 GTSNPN, CDR2 SVGIG (reference sequence). This CDR3 comprises 15 residues. The V segment lost 3 bases and the J segment 8 bases; nucleotides outside the gene matches: 6. The CDR3 coding sequence is TGTGCCTGGAGCCGACTAGCGGGGGGGCCAGATGAGCAGTTCTTC. This codes for CAWSRLAGGPDEQFF. Using reference TRBV30 and TRBJ2-1 for the parts outside the CDR3, the full variable domain is SQTIHQWPATLVQPVGSPLSLECTVEGTSNPNLYWYRQAAGRGLQLLFYSVGIGQISSEVPQNLSASRPQDRQFILSSKKLLLSDSGFYLCAWSRLAGGPDEQFFGPGTRLTVL.

The genes are TRBV11-2 and TRBJ2-7; D is undetermined. The CDR3 loop spans 15 amino acids. In germline, CDR1 is SGHAT, CDR2 FQNNGV. V was clipped by 1 base and J by 1 base, with 11 bases between them. The CDR3 region is CASSLGPAASYEQYV. The CDR3 DNA is TGTGCCAGCAGCTTAGGCCCCGCAGCGTCCTACGAGCAGTACGTC.

J is TRBJ2-7 and V is TRBV19; D perhaps matches TRBD1 (6 bases). The germline gives CDR1 LNHDA, CDR2 SQIVND (reference sequence). V lost 4 bases and J 3 bases, leaving 13 bases between the germline ends. The CDR3 contains 14 residues. The CDR3 is CASSRPGQNYEQYF. CDR3 sequence (DNA): TGTGCCAGTAGTAGACCGGGACAAAACTACGAGCAGTACTTC.

This clone has only one observation. J is TRBJ2-3 and V is TRBV3-1 (or the pseudogene TRBV3-2); the D gene is possibly TRBD2 (6 bases). The V gene's germline CDR1 is LGHDT and CDR2 YNNKEL (reference sequence). The V gene lost 0 bases and the J gene lost 4 bases, with 14 bases spanning the gap. The CDR3 loop spans 16 amino acids. CDR3 protein: CASSQEGRGHADTQYF. CDR3 in DNA: TGTGCCAGCAGCCAAGAGGGGCGGGGTCACGCAGATACGCAGTATTTT.

The rearrangement uses TRBV19 and TRBJ1-4; 12 nucleotides align to TRBD1. Germline trimming cut 9 bases from V and 8 bases from J; bases unmatched to any gene: 13. Per the germline V gene, CDR1 is LNHDA and CDR2 is SQIVND (reference sequence). The CDR3 runs 16 residues. The CDR3 DNA reads as TGTGCCAGCCACCCGGGCTTCGGGACAGGGGGCGAAAAACTGTTTTTT. The encoded protein is CASHPGFGTGGEKLFF.

The CDR3 reads CASSLGGVGSGNTIYF. CDR3 nucleotide sequence: TGTGCCAGCAGCTTAGGAGGGGTTGGCTCTGGAAACACCATATATTTT. The rearrangement joins TRBV13 to TRBJ1-3; weak D call: TRBD1 (5 bases). V lost 0 bases, J lost 0 bases, and 9 bases lay in between. The CDR3 sequence is 16 residues long. Germline V CDR1 and CDR2: PRHDT, FYEKMQ (reference sequence).

This clone was recorded at least ten times. This chain connects TRBV2 to TRBJ1-5; 9 nucleotides match TRBD1. Trimming cost V 7 bases and J 0 bases; bases outside gene matches: 4. The CDR3 is 15 residues long. CDR1 and CDR2 (germline): SNHLY, FYNNEI. CDR3 protein: CASTRDRVSNQPQHF. Here the CDR3 DNA reads TGTGCCAGCACCCGGGACAGGGTTAGCAATCAGCCCCAGCATTTT.